Below are 29 T cell receptor beta chains sequenced from a single sample in a study of cytomegalovirus exposure and HLA in healthy donors. Amplification used 60 Vbeta primers and 13 Jbeta primers. The repertoire was sequenced with immunoSEQ multiplex PCR; TCRdb's copy has only in-frame clones and lacks some. The sample has some 130,000 clones, around 80% seen once; the top ten hold less than 5%. What was sequenced was PBMCs. All receptors derive from a man aged 30 to 39 in good health.

The V call is TRBV11-3, the J call TRBJ2-4; D gene unclear. This CDR3 is built from 13 residues. Trimming removed 0 bases from V and 9 bases from J, with 9 bases in between. Germline assignment: CDR1 SGHNT and CDR2 YENEEA. The DNA of the CDR3 is TGTGCCAGCAGCTTAGATTCCCCGGGCATTCAGTACTTC. It specifies CASSLDSPGIQYF.

The chain combines TRBV6-5 with TRBJ1-3; the D gene is possibly TRBD1 (6 bases). Between the trimmed V and J ends, which lost 4 bases and 0 bases, there was a span of 10 bases. CDR1 is MNHEY, CDR2 SVGAGI, per germline. The CDR3 length is 15 residues. The DNA for the CDR3 is TGTGCCAGCAGTTTAGGGGGAATCTCTGGAAACACCATATATTTT. Protein sequence: CASSLGGISGNTIYF.

The gene calls are TRBV4-3 and TRBJ2-7, with D perhaps matching TRBD1 (6 bases). V gave up 4 bases and J gave up 4 bases, with 14 bases separating them. Germline-derived CDR1 and CDR2 are LGHNA and YSLEER. This CDR3 has 14 residues. CDR3 sequence: CASSRGQGRYEQYF. DNA for the CDR3: TGCGCCAGCAGCCGGGGGCAGGGAAGATACGAGCAGTACTTC.

The gene calls are TRBV28 and TRBJ2-5; 7 nucleotides line up with TRBD2. The V gene's germline CDR1 is MDHEN and CDR2 SYDVKM. Trimming took 9 bases from V and 1 from J; bases not matched to a gene: 2. This CDR3 is built from 12 residues. The CDR3 loop is CASGRAQETQYF. The CDR3 DNA follows: TGTGCCAGTGGGAGGGCCCAAGAGACCCAGTACTTC. Full variable domain (outside the CDR3, taken from reference TRBV28 and TRBJ2-5): DVKVTQSSRYLVKRTGEKVFLECVQDMDHENMFWYRQDPGLGLRLIYFSYDVKMKEKGDIPEGYSVSREKKERFSLILESASTNQTSMYLCASGRAQETQYFGPGTRLLVL.

CDR3 coding DNA: TGTGCCAGCAGCTTAGAATCGGGACAGGCTATCTACGAGCAGTACTTC. It translates to CASSLESGQAIYEQYF. V usage is TRBV7-9 and J usage is TRBJ2-7; 8 bases fit TRBD1. The germline V gene has CDR1 SEHNR and CDR2 FQNEAQ (reference sequence). The CDR3 contains 16 residues. With 1 base clipped from V and 3 bases from J, the junction kept 8 bases outside the gene matches.

Note on this clone: A read error may produce the germline difference seen at one junction end. This rearrangement joins TRBV7-7 to TRBJ2-3; tentative D call: TRBD2 (6 bases). The germline V gene has CDR1 SSHAT and CDR2 FNYEAQ (reference sequence). This CDR3 has 14 amino acids. The CDR3 loop is CASSLSLLGGTQYF. The CDR3 bases are TGTGCTAGCAGCTTATCCCTGCTGGGGGGTACGCAGTATTTT. Full variable domain (rest looked up from reference TRBV7-7 and TRBJ2-3): GAGVSQSPRYKVTKRGQDVTLRCDPISSHATLYWYQQALGQGPEFLTYFNYEAQPDKSGLPSDRFSAERPEGSISTLTIQRTEQRDSAMYRCASSLSLLGGTQYFGPGTRLTVL.

V and J are TRBV5-6 and TRBJ2-1; D is undetermined. Per the germline V gene, CDR1 is SGHDT and CDR2 is YYEEEE. This CDR3 comprises 12 residues. Between the trimmed V and J ends, which lost 4 bases and 7 bases, there was a span of 9 bases. The CDR3 region is CASSRFQNEQFF. CDR3 sequence (DNA): TGTGCCAGCAGCCGTTTTCAGAATGAGCAGTTCTTC.

This rearrangement joins TRBV11-3 to TRBJ2-5; D gene uncertain. Germline assignment: CDR1 SGHNT and CDR2 YENEEA. CDR3 length equals 14 residues. Trimming took off 5 bases at V and 0 bases at J, with 10 bases between the two ends. The CDR3 sequence: CASSARLNQETQYF. The CDR3 DNA follows: TGTGCCAGCAGCGCCAGATTAAACCAAGAGACCCAGTACTTC.

The genes are TRBV19 and TRBJ2-7, with 7 bases lining up with TRBD1. Germline values: CDR1 LNHDA, CDR2 SQIVND (reference sequence). The J segment lost 6 bases and the V segment lost 4 bases, leaving 9 bases of the junction unmatched. The CDR3 runs to 14 residues. The CDR3 loop is CASSNRQGGLEQYF. In nucleotides, the CDR3 is TGTGCCAGTAGTAACCGACAGGGTGGCCTCGAGCAGTACTTC.

This clone was observed a few times. The sample carries other DNA sequences with the same CDR3. DNA of the CDR3: TGTGCCAGCAGCCGCGGACTAGCGGGAGGTCGAGAGACCCAGTACTTC. Translation: CASSRGLAGGRETQYF. The chain employs TRBV7-2 and TRBJ2-5; 14 nucleotides agree with TRBD2. After removal of 5 bases from V and 4 bases from J, the junction contained 6 bases not matched to a gene. Per the germline V gene, CDR1 is SGHTA and CDR2 is FQGNSA. The CDR3 contains 16 residues.

The chain recombines TRBV5-4 with TRBJ2-3, with a possible D match to TRBD1 (6 bases). Trimming left V 0 bases short and J 7 bases short, with 9 bases between. The CDR3 covers 13 residues. CDR1 is SGHNT and CDR2 is YYREEE in the germline V gene (reference sequence). CDR3 coding DNA: TGTGCCAGCAGCTTGGGGGGGCACAATACGCAGTATTTT. It codes for CASSLGGHNTQYF.

The genes are TRBV18 and TRBJ2-1; TRBD2 aligns across 8 bases. CDR1 is KGHSH and CDR2 is LQKENI in the germline V gene. The CDR3 is 15 residues long. Trimming cost V 3 bases and J 7 bases; bases outside gene matches: 8. CDR3: CASSPGAGGGNEQFF. The CDR3 nucleotides are TGTGCCAGCTCACCTGGAGCCGGGGGGGGAAATGAGCAGTTCTTC. Using reference TRBV18 and TRBJ2-1 for the parts outside the CDR3, the full variable domain is NAGVMQNPRHLVRRRGQEARLRCSPMKGHSHVYWYRQLPEEGLKFMVYLQKENIIDESGMPKERFSAEFPKEGPSILRIQQVVRGDSAAYFCASSPGAGGGNEQFFGPGTRLTVL.

This clone was seen a handful of times. V is TRBV19 and J is TRBJ1-4; D might be TRBD1 (5 bases). The CDR3 extends over 18 amino acids. Germline V CDR1 and CDR2: LNHDA, SQIVND (reference sequence). Trimming took off 0 bases at V and 2 bases at J, with 16 bases between the two ends. The CDR3 loop is CASSIDLPGYSTNEKLFF. Here the CDR3 DNA reads TGTGCCAGTAGTATAGATCTACCAGGGTACTCTACTAATGAAAAACTGTTTTTT.

This chain connects TRBV6-1 to TRBJ2-1; tentative D call: TRBD2 (5 bases). Deletions cut 3 bases from V and 6 bases from J, with 18 bases between. The germline V gene has CDR1 MNHNS and CDR2 SASEGT. The CDR3 has 16 amino acids. The CDR3 sequence is CASSDRGRLRRNEQFF. CDR3 bases: TGTGCCAGCAGTGATCGCGGGCGGTTACGACGCAATGAGCAGTTCTTC.

The rearrangement links TRBV5-1 to TRBJ2-1; 8 nucleotides match TRBD2. This CDR3 region has 15 residues. The germline gives CDR1 SGHRS, CDR2 YFSETQ. V lost 3 bases, J lost 5 bases, and 7 bases stayed unmatched. This CDR3 reads CASSSSGSPNNEQFF. The CDR3 region has the DNA TGCGCCAGCAGCTCGAGCGGGAGTCCTAACAATGAGCAGTTCTTC.

V is TRBV11-1 and J is TRBJ2-5, with TRBD2 as a possible D gene (5 bases). Germline loops: CDR1 SGHAT, CDR2 FQDESV (reference sequence). The CDR3 covers 14 residues. Trimming removed 1 base at V and 3 bases at J, with 9 bases between. Here the CDR3 reads CASSLVGIKETQYF. Written as DNA, the CDR3 is TGTGCCAGCAGCTTAGTCGGGATCAAAGAGACCCAGTACTTC.

The sample holds one count of this clone. CDR3 coding DNA: TGCGCCAGCAGCCAAGCTCATAGTGTGCCCACCGGGGAGCTGTTTTTT. Amino acid sequence: CASSQAHSVPTGELFF. The genes are TRBV4-1 and TRBJ2-2; D is uncertain. In germline, CDR1 is MGHRA, CDR2 YSYEKL. The CDR3 loop spans 16 amino acids. Trimming stripped 1 base from V and 4 bases from J, with 13 bases between.

The V and J genes are TRBV19 and TRBJ2-7; 12 bases align to TRBD1. The CDR3 covers 16 residues. The germline V gene encodes CDR1 LNHDA and CDR2 SQIVND (reference sequence). The J segment lost 4 bases and the V segment lost 4 bases, leaving 8 bases of the junction unmatched. CDR3 in DNA: TGTGCCAGTAGTACCGGGGACAGGGGGCCGAATTACGAGCAGTACTTC. This sequence encodes CASSTGDRGPNYEQYF.

The chain joins TRBV7-8 to TRBJ2-7; 10 nucleotides line up with TRBD1. The J segment lost 5 bases and the V segment lost 3 bases, leaving 10 bases of the junction unmatched. The CDR3 loop spans 16 amino acids. The V gene's germline CDR1 is SGHVS and CDR2 FQNEAQ. The CDR3 sequence is CASSFSLTGGFDEQYF. DNA of the CDR3: TGTGCCAGCAGCTTCTCCTTGACAGGGGGCTTCGACGAGCAGTACTTC.

J is TRBJ2-1 and V is TRBV2; possibly TRBD2 for D (5 bases). The germline CDR1 and CDR2 sequences are SNHLY and FYNNEI. Between the trimmed V and J ends, which lost 0 bases and 1 base, there was a span of 10 bases. CDR3 length: 16 amino acids. CDR3 nucleotide sequence: TGTGCCAGCAGTGAAGCAACGGGATTGTCCTACAATGAGCAGTTCTTC. This codes for CASSEATGLSYNEQFF.

The genes are TRBV13 and TRBJ2-7; 14 bases map to TRBD2. Germline CDR1 reads PRHDT; CDR2 reads FYEKMQ (reference sequence). The CDR3 extends over 15 amino acids. J gave up 3 bases and V 5 bases, and 3 bases lay outside the gene matches. In DNA, the CDR3 is TGTGCCAGCAGCCCGGGGACTAGCGGGAGCTACGAGCAGTACTTC. Translating it yields CASSPGTSGSYEQYF.

The chain uses TRBV19 and TRBJ2-3; 12 nucleotides line up with TRBD2. Germline CDR1 is LNHDA and CDR2 is SQIVND (reference sequence). CDR3 size: 15 residues. Germline trimming cut 8 bases from V and 3 bases from J; bases unmatched to any gene: 6. The CDR3 DNA is TGTGCCAGTCGACTAGCGGGAGAGGAGACAGATACGCAGTATTTT. It is translated as CASRLAGEETDTQYF.

The gene calls are TRBV28 and TRBJ1-1; no clear D gene. The CDR3 loop spans 13 amino acids. The germline V and J ends were trimmed by 8 bases and 3 bases, with 13 bases remaining between them. Per the germline V gene, CDR1 is MDHEN and CDR2 is SYDVKM. CDR3 bases: TGTGCCAGCGGCGGATTTTGGTACACTGAAGCTTTCTTT. It specifies CASGGFWYTEAFF.

The chain links TRBV2 to TRBJ1-2; a weak D match, TRBD1 (6 bases). Deletions cut 2 bases from V and 4 bases from J, with 14 bases between. The CDR3 loop spans 15 amino acids. Germline V lookup: CDR1 SNHLY, CDR2 FYNNEI. The CDR3 region is CASSERGAGSYGYTF. CDR3 in DNA: TGTGCCAGCAGTGAACGGGGGGCGGGGAGCTATGGCTACACCTTC.

The chain has TRBV15 and TRBJ1-1; D may be TRBD1 (6 bases). CDR1 and CDR2 from the germline V gene are LNHNV and YYDKDF (reference sequence). Trimming removed 1 base from V and 6 bases from J, with 9 bases in between. This CDR3 is built from 13 residues. The CDR3 region is CATSRARGSEAFF. The CDR3 coding sequence is TGTGCCACCAGCAGAGCTAGGGGGTCTGAAGCTTTCTTT.

The chain employs TRBV2 and TRBJ2-3, with D possibly matching TRBD1 (5 bases). Germline lookup yields CDR1 SNHLY and CDR2 FYNNEI. Trimming removed 0 bases at V and 4 bases at J, with 11 bases between. The CDR3 loop spans 15 amino acids. The chain's CDR3 is CASSEAHTGSDTQYF. CDR3 nucleotide sequence: TGTGCCAGCAGTGAAGCGCATACAGGATCAGATACGCAGTATTTT. Using reference TRBV2 and TRBJ2-3 for the parts outside the CDR3, the full variable domain is EPEVTQTPSHQVTQMGQEVILRCVPISNHLYFYWYRQILGQKVEFLVSFYNNEISEKSEIFDDQFSVERPDGSNFTLKIRSTKLEDSAMYFCASSEAHTGSDTQYFGPGTRLTVL.

This chain uses TRBV20-1 with TRBJ2-7; D is ambiguous. The CDR3 consists of 11 residues. Germline V CDR1 and CDR2: DFQATT, SNEGSKA (reference sequence). The CDR3 here is CSPVSGIEQYF. DNA of the CDR3: TGCAGCCCGGTTTCTGGTATCGAGCAGTACTTC.

Only one count was recorded for this clone. A read error may account for a junction end that differs from germline. The gene calls are TRBV7-9 and TRBJ1-1, with D unresolved. This CDR3 region has 14 residues. CDR1 and CDR2 (germline): SEHNR, FQNEAQ (reference sequence). The CDR3 DNA sequence: TGTTCCAGCAGCTCGATCGATTCGGGCACTGAAGCTTTCTTT. As protein: CSSSSIDSGTEAFF. Variable domain in full (rest from reference TRBV7-9 and TRBJ1-1): DTGVSQNPRHKITKRGQNVTFRCDPISEHNRLYWYRQTLGQGPEFLTYFQNEAQLEKSRLLSDRFSAERPKGSFSTLEIQRTEQGDSAMYLCSSSSIDSGTEAFFGQGTRLTVV.

The rearrangement joins TRBV27 to TRBJ2-1; the match to TRBD1 covers 7 bases. The length of the CDR3 is 11 residues. Germline assignment: CDR1 MNHEY and CDR2 SMNVEV (reference sequence). Losses at the gene ends were 4 bases for V and 9 bases for J; bases not matched to a gene: 0. CDR3 in DNA: TGTGCCAGCAGTTCAGGGGGTGAGCAGTTCTTC. Its protein product is CASSSGGEQFF.